This T cell receptor (beta chain) was identified in a study of Ad26.COV2.S vaccination and SARS-CoV-2 variants. Comment on this clone: Its antigen is not known.

The study's findings and limits: Placebo recipients showed lower spike-specific TCR breadth than vaccinees.

Clones were sequenced by immunoSEQ multiplex PCR, and TCRdb holds only the in-frame ones, with some missing. The table has around 7,000 clones, 84% seen once. Trimming left V 1 base short and J 12 bases short, with 16 bases between. Germline assignment: CDR1 SGHTA and CDR2 FQGNSA. This CDR3 has 13 amino acids. The chain links TRBV7-2 to TRBJ2-7; D call uncertain. The input for sequencing was peripheral blood, taken after recovery from COVID-19. This TCR was sampled from a human donor who had recovered from COVID-19. The CDR3, as DNA: TGTGCCAGCAGCTTAGTGTTTGGCGGCCGACGGTACTTC. Translated: CASSLVFGGRRYF.